This T cell receptor beta chain was identified during a study of blood T cell repertoires in COVID-19 (dated by TCRdb to 2019 to 2021). General notes on the study: Collaborator samples came from the United States, Italy and Spain and covered acute and convalescent phases of COVID-19. The material from the prospective study consisted of cDNA or gDNA derived from T cells, B-cell-depleted T cells, or PBMCs. Deeply sampled blood TCRbeta repertoires from subjects exposed to, actively infected with, or recovered from COVID-19 were included in the dataset. The repertoires were made available in a free public database intended to serve as a resource for research on the immune response to SARS-CoV-2. Samples came from the ongoing ImmuneRACE study (first 160 participants) plus 1,254 subjects from 6 global collaborators. The sample metadata nearly always contained a de-identified subject ID, COVID-19 status, age in years and sex. Where available, HLA class I and class II types were taken from metadata supplied by the sample provider and were not determined by assay-based typing. Points the paper makes about the study in general: The amount of clinical and demographic metadata varied by source and participant and was provided uncurated.

V gives up 7 bases and J gives up 1 base, and the segment between their germline ends measures 14 bases. CDR1 and CDR2 are read off the germline V gene as SQVTM and ANQGSEA. Spanning cysteine to phenylalanine, the CDR3 consists of 14 amino acids. Left in the record is the CDR3 DNA by itself, 42 bases read in frame from the first base. TCRbeta CDR3 regions were amplified from genomic DNA using the immunoSEQ Assay, a bias-controlled multiplex PCR. For the original study's pipeline: The number of nucleated cells in each sample was estimated by amplification of reference gene primers within the assay. Sequence reads were collapsed and filtered to measure the absolute abundance of every unique TCRbeta CDR3 rearrangement. For each sample, productive Simpson clonality was calculated as the square root of Simpson's diversity index across productive rearrangements. The clones in this table, taken by TCRdb from immuneACCESS, are in-frame only. Not every clone is retained; where verified, under half of the shortfall comes from an unresolved V gene, and the cause of the rest is unknown. That table gives V, J and clone size, and the DNA gave D and trimming. The sample table holds some 120,000 clones, of which about 85% were seen once. The ten largest clones capture roughly a quarter of the sample.

As concerns this clone: What antigen it recognizes has not been identified. The record has no base qualities; no much larger clone is one base away.

Collaborating institutions collected whole blood in K2EDTA tubes following their own protocols. For TCRbeta analysis, collaborators shipped samples as frozen whole blood, isolated PBMCs, or DNA extracted from either of those sample types. Recombination linked TRBV29-1 to TRBJ1-3; D gene: possibly TRBD1, on 6 matching bases. This TCR was recovered from an elderly woman with acute or convalescent COVID-19. Sequenced sample: peripheral blood. The sequenced DNA is TGCAGCGCGGGGGCGGGAATGTCTGGAAACACCATATATTTT. The translation is CSAGAGMSGNTIYF. Outside the CDR3, residues come from the reference TRBV29-1 and TRBJ1-3 proteins, so the full variable domain is: SAVISQKPSRDICQRGTSLTIQCQVDSQVTMMFWYRQQPGQSLTLIATANQGSEATYESGFVIDKFPISRPNLTFSTLTVSNMSPEDSSIYLCSAGAGMSGNTIYFGEGSWLTVV.